Shown below are 20 T cell receptor beta chains from a single sample sequenced in a study of CXCR3-negative and CXCR3-positive naive CD8 T cells. In preparing the TRB cDNA libraries, 5' RACE with UMI labels was used. TCRdb reanalyzed the 5' RACE reads, giving one entry per CDR3 protein sequence and no DNA. Its table lists about 48,000 distinct CDR3 sequences. Material for sequencing was memory CD8+ T cells from blood. These receptors all come from a human donor in good health. Some clones in this sample may be carry-over from other donors' samples.

The chain combines TRBV5-6 with TRBJ2-3; the D call of TRBD2 rests on TCRdb alone, since no DNA is present to check it. The CDR3 spans 17 residues. Germline CDR1 and CDR2: SGHDT and YYEEEE. CDR3 residues: CASSFPGPTSRTDTQYF.

This chain joins TRBV5-1 and TRBJ1-1; absent DNA, TCRdb's TRBD1 call cannot be checked. Germline assignment: CDR1 SGHRS and CDR2 YFSETQ. The CDR3 runs to 18 residues. CDR3 sequence reads: CASSLATLDRRGATEAFF.

This chain uses TRBV5-6 with TRBJ2-1. Germline CDR1 and CDR2: SGHDT and YYEEEE. The CDR3 is 13 residues long. The CDR3 protein is CASSLAPDNEQFF.

This CDR3 is CASSYYNEQFF. This chain joins TRBV5-1 and TRBJ2-1. Germline values: CDR1 SGHRS, CDR2 YFSETQ. This CDR3 has 11 residues.

The chain joins TRBV6-2 or TRBV6-3 to TRBJ2-7; TCRdb designates TRBD1, a call that cannot be tested without DNA. This CDR3 contains 15 residues. Germline assignment: CDR1 MNHEY and CDR2 SVGEGT. Here the CDR3 reads CASRTAGTGVYEQYF.

This chain connects TRBV29-1 to TRBJ2-1; TCRdb proposes TRBD2, but this gene call is untestable without DNA. Germline assignment: CDR1 SQVTM and CDR2 ANQGSEA. This CDR3 contains 18 residues. CDR3 region: CSVDPGIPGLIGSDEQFF.

The chain employs TRBV27 and TRBJ2-3; the TCRdb call, TRBD2, lacks DNA for checking. The CDR3 runs to 13 residues. Germline V CDR1 and CDR2: MNHEY, SMNVEV (reference sequence). CDR3: CASSLKGADTQYF.

The chain carries TRBV6-5 and TRBJ2-2; there is no DNA to check the TCRdb D call of TRBD1. Germline assignment: CDR1 MNHEY and CDR2 SVGAGI. The CDR3 is made up of 16 amino acids. CDR3 in amino acids: CASSYEDRGNTGELFF.

This chain uses TRBV4-3 with TRBJ2-5; without DNA, the TCRdb call of TRBD1 cannot be checked. Germline assignment: CDR1 LGHNA and CDR2 YSLEER. This CDR3 contains 16 residues. CDR3 in amino acids: CASSQGTDKAQETQYF.

The chain carries TRBV4-3 and TRBJ2-7; TCRdb's D call, TRBD1, is unchecked because there is no DNA. The germline V gene has CDR1 LGHNA and CDR2 YSLEER. The CDR3 is 18 residues long. CDR3: CASSPGAGTGESSYEQYF.

The rearrangement links TRBV6-5 to TRBJ2-5. CDR3 length: 13 residues. From germline, CDR1 is MNHEY and CDR2 SVGAGI. CDR3 region: CASSLQYQETQYF.

The rearrangement links TRBV7-3 to TRBJ2-7. The length of the CDR3 is 13 residues. CDR1 and CDR2 from the germline V gene are SGHTA and FQGTGA. CDR3 region: CASSFVPGYEQYF.

This chain uses TRBV7-9 with TRBJ2-7. The germline CDR1 and CDR2 sequences are SEHNR and FQNEAQ (reference sequence). The CDR3 is made up of 12 amino acids. CDR3 sequence: CASSLRDYEQYF.

The rearrangement links TRBV28 to TRBJ1-1; TCRdb selects TRBD1, and the lack of DNA leaves this call unchecked. CDR3 length equals 14 residues. The V gene's germline CDR1 is MDHEN and CDR2 SYDVKM. The CDR3 sequence is CASSLGGRDTEVFF.

The gene calls are TRBV20-1 and TRBJ2-7; TCRdb calls TRBD1, which cannot be checked without DNA. This CDR3 has 15 amino acids. The V gene's germline CDR1 is DFQATT and CDR2 SNEGSKA (reference sequence). CDR3 region: CSARERDRRSYEQYF.

This chain joins TRBV27 and TRBJ2-6. CDR3 length equals 14 residues. The germline V gene encodes CDR1 MNHEY and CDR2 SMNVEV (reference sequence). CDR3 sequence reads: CASSPNSGANVLTF.

The chain couples TRBV29-1 to TRBJ1-2; the TCRdb D gene call, TRBD1, has no DNA to confirm it. This CDR3 spans 13 amino acids. In germline, CDR1 is SQVTM, CDR2 ANQGSEA. CDR3 amino acids: CSVSGEANYGYTF.

The J gene is TRBJ2-4, the V gene TRBV12-3 or TRBV12-4; TCRdb's D gene call, TRBD1, goes unchecked for lack of DNA. This CDR3 is 15 amino acids long. CDR3 loop: CASSPTGGGKNIQYF.

The V call is TRBV28, the J call TRBJ2-7; the D gene TCRdb calls, TRBD2, cannot be checked with no DNA. The CDR3 is 14 residues long. The germline CDR1 and CDR2 sequences are MDHEN and SYDVKM. The CDR3 spells CASKLGLAGDEQYF.

The J gene is TRBJ2-3, the V gene TRBV6-2 or TRBV6-3. CDR3 size: 13 residues. Germline CDR1 MNHEY, CDR2 SVGEGT. CDR3 in amino acids: CASSYVDTDTQYF.